The 12 T cell receptor beta chains in this list originate from one sample, sequenced in a study of blood T cell repertoires in COVID-19. Only in-frame clones appear in the TCRdb table, and some are missing; sequencing was by immunoSEQ multiplex PCR. The sample holds over 130,000 clones, roughly 84% seen once. What was sequenced was peripheral blood. All receptors come from a man younger than 40 with COVID-19, enrolled during active disease.

The chain has TRBV19 and TRBJ2-1; D is unclear. CDR1 is LNHDA and CDR2 is SQIVND in the germline V gene (reference sequence). This CDR3 comprises 13 residues. The V and J ends lost 4 bases and 15 bases respectively, with 19 bases between them. The CDR3 DNA is TGTGCCAGTAGTAACCCCCCCAAACGAGAGGCGTTCTTC. This encodes CASSNPPKREAFF.

This clone was observed a few times. The same CDR3 is also encoded by other DNA sequences in this sample. V usage is TRBV6-4 and J usage is TRBJ2-1; D perhaps matches TRBD1 (6 bases). Deletions cut 5 bases from V and 0 bases from J, with 11 bases between. From germline, CDR1 is MRHNA and CDR2 SNTAGT. The CDR3 consists of 15 residues. The CDR3 nucleotides read TGTGCCAGCAGTCCCGGGACATCCTCCTACAATGAGCAGTTCTTC. This encodes CASSPGTSSYNEQFF.

This sequence joins TRBV28 and TRBJ2-7; no reliable D call. CDR1 is MDHEN and CDR2 is SYDVKM in the germline V gene. The CDR3 has 11 residues. V was pared by 2 bases and J by 6 bases, with 5 bases between. CDR3 in DNA: TGTGCCAGCAGTTTAACCGGCGAGCAGTACTTC. Encoded protein: CASSLTGEQYF. Full variable domain (rest looked up from reference TRBV28 and TRBJ2-7): DVKVTQSSRYLVKRTGEKVFLECVQDMDHENMFWYRQDPGLGLRLIYFSYDVKMKEKGDIPEGYSVSREKKERFSLILESASTNQTSMYLCASSLTGEQYFGPGTRLTVT.

The V gene is TRBV24-1, the J gene TRBJ2-1; D is unclear. The CDR3 extends over 13 amino acids. Germline V lookup: CDR1 KGHDR, CDR2 SFDVKD. V was clipped by 4 bases and J by 6 bases, with 9 bases between them. CDR3 amino acids: CATSDPFGNEQFF. DNA for the CDR3: TGTGCCACCAGTGACCCTTTCGGCAATGAGCAGTTCTTC.

This sequence joins TRBV11-2 and TRBJ1-2; the match to TRBD1 covers 7 bases. Looked up from germline, CDR1 is SGHAT and CDR2 is FQNNGV. This CDR3 contains 16 residues. With V trimmed by 2 bases and J by 2 bases, 8 bases remained unmatched. This CDR3 is CASSLSQGDRNYGYTF. CDR3 sequence (DNA): TGTGCCAGCAGCTTAAGCCAGGGGGACCGCAACTATGGCTACACCTTC.

The CDR3 DNA sequence: TGTGCCAGTAGTATGAGGAGGGGAACCCTCTCTGGAAACACCATATATTTT. This gives the protein CASSMRRGTLSGNTIYF. This sequence joins TRBV19 and TRBJ1-3; TRBD1 is a possible D gene (5 bases). The CDR3 runs to 17 residues. With 3 bases removed from V and 0 bases from J, the gap between germline ends came to 15 bases. From germline, CDR1 is LNHDA and CDR2 SQIVND (reference sequence).

The chain uses TRBV7-2 and TRBJ1-1; D is ambiguous. The V end was cut by 2 bases, the J end by 6 bases, with 19 bases between. The CDR3 is 16 residues long. The germline gives CDR1 SGHTA, CDR2 FQGNSA. CDR3 nucleotide sequence: TGTGCCAGCAGCTTAAATAACGGCGGCGGATCTTCTGAAGCTTTCTTT. Translation: CASSLNNGGGSSEAFF.

CDR3 residues: CASSAQALGTQTEAFF. The CDR3 DNA is TGTGCCAGCAGCGCCCAGGCCCTGGGCACCCAGACGGAAGCTTTCTTT. The V gene is TRBV5-6, the J gene TRBJ1-1; D remains ambiguous. This CDR3 has 16 amino acids. Trimming cost V 4 bases and J 8 bases, with 24 bases left between them. Germline lookup yields CDR1 SGHDT and CDR2 YYEEEE.

This clone was counted once. The chain uses TRBV15 and TRBJ2-1; D may be TRBD2 (5 bases). Trimming shortened V by 2 bases and J by 5 bases, and 16 bases separated the two germline ends. CDR3 length: 16 residues. CDR1 and CDR2 (germline): LNHNV, YYDKDF (reference sequence). The CDR3 loop is CATSRLSGSLHNEQFF. As DNA, the CDR3 is TGTGCCACCAGCAGACTAAGCGGTAGTCTCCACAATGAGCAGTTCTTC.

This CDR3 reads CASSQVGRGRNSPLHF. The CDR3 DNA is TGCGCCAGCAGCCAAGTAGGAAGGGGGCGGAATTCACCCCTCCACTTT. The gene calls are TRBV4-3 and TRBJ1-6; 7 nucleotides agree with TRBD1. CDR3 length: 16 residues. CDR1 and CDR2 from the germline V gene are LGHNA and YSLEER. After removal of 1 base from V and 7 bases from J, the junction contained 7 bases not matched to a gene.

This chain links TRBV9 with TRBJ2-7, with D possibly being TRBD1 (5 bases). The CDR3 has 14 amino acids. Germline V CDR1 and CDR2: SGDLS, YYNGEE. Trimming removed 2 bases at V and 2 bases at J, with 11 bases between. CDR3 sequence: CASSVGLIAYEQYF. In DNA form, the CDR3 reads TGTGCCAGCAGCGTGGGGCTCATTGCCTACGAGCAGTACTTC.

V usage is TRBV7-9 and J usage is TRBJ1-4, with TRBD1 matching over 7 bases. The CDR3 totals 15 residues. Germline V lookup: CDR1 SEHNR, CDR2 FQNEAQ (reference sequence). V lost 1 base to trimming and J lost 8 bases; unmatched junction nucleotides: 7. CDR3 in amino acids: CASSLGVQGDEKLFF. The DNA for the CDR3 is TGTGCCAGCAGCTTAGGGGTTCAGGGGGACGAAAAACTGTTTTTT.